The 21 T cell receptor beta chains given below trace back to one sample, sequenced in a study of CD8+CD57+ T cells in acquired aplastic anemia. TCR beta VDJ and CDR3 were profiled, and genomic DNA was the template. In TCRdb, the reads were re-called with MiXCR into one record per CDR3 protein. Among about 120,000 distinct CDR3 sequences, 55% to 70% were seen once, and the ten largest hold around 29%. Patients included in sequencing had previously demonstrated CD8+CD57+ cell expansion by flow cytometry. Sequenced material: sorted CD4+, CD8+, or CD8+CD57+ T cells (not recorded which) from PBMCs. These TCRs come from a human donor with aplastic anemia.

V and J are TRBV19 and TRBJ1-1; D gene uncertain. The V end lost 7 bases, the J end lost 4 bases, and 13 bases lay between the germline ends. There are 13 residues in the CDR3. Germline CDR1 LNHDA, CDR2 SQIVND (reference sequence). The CDR3 loop reads CASTRGESTEAFF. The CDR3 DNA reads TGTGCCAGTACTCGCGGGGAGAGCACTGAAGCTTTCTTT.

This clonotype was counted ten times or more. The V gene is TRBV19, the J gene TRBJ2-7; 9 bases agree with TRBD2. Per germline, CDR1 LNHDA and CDR2 SQIVND (reference sequence). The CDR3 totals 14 residues. V lost 5 bases, J lost 3 bases, and 5 bases stayed unmatched. In DNA, the CDR3 is TGTGCCAGTAGTCTTAGCGGGGGCAACTACGAGCAGTACTTC. This gives the protein CASSLSGGNYEQYF.

The chain links TRBV19 to TRBJ2-7; no reliable D call. Germline values: CDR1 LNHDA, CDR2 SQIVND (reference sequence). This CDR3 contains 14 residues. V was pared by 4 bases and J by 0 bases, with 10 bases between. CDR3 residues: CASSNPGSSYEQYF. CDR3 coding DNA: TGTGCCAGTAGTAATCCCGGAAGCTCCTACGAGCAGTACTTC.

As to this clonotype: At one of its ends the junction is not consistent with the germline gene, which may arise from a read error. The rearrangement links TRBV19 to TRBJ1-1, with unresolved D. Germline V gene lookup returns CDR1 LNHDA and CDR2 SQIVND (reference sequence). The length of the CDR3 is 14 residues. CDR3 protein: CASSIDRIGTEALF. In DNA, the CDR3 is TGTGCCAGTAGTATTGATAGGATTGGCACTGAAGCTCTCTTT.

This clonotype was counted once. This chain links TRBV27 with TRBJ1-1; no clear D gene. The CDR3 sequence is 13 residues long. V lost 2 bases, J lost 4 bases, and 8 bases lay in between. Germline V lookup: CDR1 MNHEY, CDR2 SMNVEV (reference sequence). In DNA, the CDR3 is TGTGCCAGCAGTTTAGGGTTTGCCACTGAAGCTTTCTTT. It codes for CASSLGFATEAFF.

The CDR3 DNA is TGCAGTGCTAGAGGGCTAGCCACCTACGAGCAGTACTTC. Its protein product is CSARGLATYEQYF. V gene TRBV20-1 combines with J gene TRBJ2-7, with a possible D match to TRBD2 (5 bases). Germline values: CDR1 DFQATT, CDR2 SNEGSKA (reference sequence). There are 13 residues in the CDR3. The V gene lost 1 base and the J gene lost 2 bases, with 9 bases spanning the gap.

There are a few counts of this clonotype. This chain connects TRBV5-1 to TRBJ1-2, with unresolved D. V lost 4 bases, J lost 1 base, and 5 bases lay in between. The CDR3 contains 12 residues. The germline V gene encodes CDR1 SGHRS and CDR2 YFSETQ. CDR3 sequence: CASSPDNYGYTF. In DNA, the CDR3 is TGCGCCAGCAGCCCCGATAACTATGGCTACACCTTC.

This clonotype was counted many times. The chain uses TRBV2 and TRBJ2-3; 7 nucleotides agree with TRBD2. CDR3 length: 15 amino acids. With V trimmed by 3 bases and J by 1 base, 4 bases remained unmatched. The germline V gene encodes CDR1 SNHLY and CDR2 FYNNEI. The CDR3 sequence is CASSDWGRGTDTQYF. For the CDR3, the DNA is TGTGCCAGCAGTGACTGGGGGAGGGGCACAGATACGCAGTATTTT.

This chain uses TRBV6-5 with TRBJ2-1, with TRBD2 identical over 9 bases. After removal of 4 bases from V and 4 bases from J, the junction contained 5 bases not matched to a gene. The CDR3 length is 15 residues. Germline V CDR1 and CDR2: MNHEY, SVGAGI. This chain's CDR3 is CASSSGLAAYNEQFF. The CDR3 DNA sequence: TGTGCCAGCAGTTCGGGACTAGCAGCGTACAATGAGCAGTTCTTC.

This clonotype showed up many times. The rearrangement joins TRBV6-5 to TRBJ2-5, with D perhaps TRBD1 (6 bases). Germline assignment: CDR1 MNHEY and CDR2 SVGAGI. The V and J ends lost 0 bases and 1 base respectively, with 6 bases between them. The CDR3 has 14 amino acids. The CDR3 DNA reads TGTGCCAGCAGTTACTCGACAGGCCAAGAGACCCAGTACTTC. Its protein is CASSYSTGQETQYF.

The J gene is TRBJ2-7, the V gene TRBV24-1; D is unresolved. The CDR3 is 16 amino acids. Germline-derived CDR1 and CDR2 are KGHDR and SFDVKD. The V gene lost 1 base and the J gene lost 6 bases, with 18 bases spanning the gap. The CDR3 coding sequence is TGTGCCACCAGTGATTTTCCCCACAAGGGTATAGGCGAGCAGTACTTC. This codes for CATSDFPHKGIGEQYF.

This clonotype has a count of ten or more. The genes are TRBV19 and TRBJ2-1, with D unclear. The CDR3 loop spans 13 amino acids. V lost 0 bases to trimming and J lost 4 bases, with 4 bases between them. Germline V gene data show CDR1 as LNHDA and CDR2 as SQIVND (reference sequence). The CDR3 DNA follows: TGTGCCAGTAGTATAGAACCTTACAATGAGCAGTTCTTC. It encodes CASSIEPYNEQFF.

The chain employs TRBV20-1 and TRBJ1-1; D might be TRBD1 (6 bases). Per the germline V gene, CDR1 is DFQATT and CDR2 is SNEGSKA (reference sequence). With 8 bases removed from V and 13 bases from J, the gap between germline ends came to 20 bases. The CDR3 runs to 11 residues. The CDR3 protein is CSQESGTKFFF. The CDR3 region has the DNA TGCAGTCAAGAATCTGGGACAAAGTTTTTCTTT.

This clonotype has ten or more counts. The rearrangement links TRBV4-1 to TRBJ1-5; tentatively, D is TRBD1 (5 bases). CDR1 is MGHRA and CDR2 is YSYEKL in the germline V gene. The CDR3 runs 14 residues. V was trimmed by 3 bases and J by 0 bases, leaving 6 bases between them. The CDR3, as DNA: TGCGCCAGCAGCCAGACAGATAGCAATCAGCCCCAGCATTTT. This codes for CASSQTDSNQPQHF.

The V gene is TRBV10-1, the J gene TRBJ2-5, with 8 bases fitting TRBD1. Germline V CDR1 and CDR2: WNHNN, SYGVQD (reference sequence). The V and J ends lost 6 bases and 5 bases, in that order; junction bases with no gene match: 5. The CDR3 runs to 13 residues. CDR3 sequence (DNA): TGCGCCAGCAGGACAGGGGTGGGTGAGACCCAGTACTTC. Translating gives CASRTGVGETQYF.

The chain carries TRBV29-1 and TRBJ2-7; no firm D call. Germline V CDR1 and CDR2: SQVTM, ANQGSEA. V lost 7 bases and J 0 bases, leaving 13 bases between the germline ends. This CDR3 is 13 amino acids long. DNA for the CDR3: TGCAGCGCCTACGACCCGAGCTCCTACGAGCAGTACTTC. Its protein product is CSAYDPSSYEQYF.

The genes are TRBV5-5 and TRBJ1-5; the D is unclear. The CDR3 loop spans 14 amino acids. The ends were cut back, 0 bases at V and 0 bases at J, with 4 bases in the middle. Per the germline V gene, CDR1 is SGHKS and CDR2 is YYEKEE (reference sequence). CDR3 protein: CASSLAVSNQPQHF. Here the CDR3 DNA reads TGTGCCAGCAGCTTGGCGGTTAGCAATCAGCCCCAGCATTTT.

The chain recombines TRBV12-3 or TRBV12-4 with TRBJ2-7; 12 bases line up with TRBD2. With V trimmed by 5 bases and J by 9 bases, 8 bases remained unmatched. CDR3 length equals 14 residues. CDR3 coding DNA: TGTGCCAGCAGTACGGGACTAGCGGGCCAGGGGCAGTACTTC. This encodes CASSTGLAGQGQYF.

The chain recombines TRBV20-1 with TRBJ1-1; 11 positions agree with TRBD1. The V gene end was trimmed by 4 bases and the J gene end by 8 bases; junction bases not matched to a gene: 6. CDR3 length equals 13 residues. Germline lookup yields CDR1 DFQATT and CDR2 SNEGSKA (reference sequence). The CDR3 coding sequence is TGCAGTGCTACCGGACAGGGGGCGTGGGAAGCTTTCTTT. This sequence encodes CSATGQGAWEAFF.

As DNA, the CDR3 is TGCAGCGTTGGGACTAGCGAGACCTACAATGAGCAGTTCTTC. Translating it yields CSVGTSETYNEQFF. V is TRBV29-1 and J is TRBJ2-1, with 9 bases fitting TRBD2. From germline, CDR1 is SQVTM and CDR2 ANQGSEA. The CDR3 length is 14 residues. With 4 bases clipped from V and 2 bases from J, the junction kept 3 bases outside the gene matches.

V is TRBV11-2 and J is TRBJ2-7; no clear D gene. CDR1 SGHAT and CDR2 FQNNGV come from the germline V gene. V dropped 1 base and J dropped 0 bases, with 16 bases sitting between them. The CDR3 runs 17 residues. The CDR3 DNA reads TGTGCCAGCAGCTTAGGCCTCGGCAGCGAGGACTCCTACGAGCAGTACTTC. It is translated as CASSLGLGSEDSYEQYF.